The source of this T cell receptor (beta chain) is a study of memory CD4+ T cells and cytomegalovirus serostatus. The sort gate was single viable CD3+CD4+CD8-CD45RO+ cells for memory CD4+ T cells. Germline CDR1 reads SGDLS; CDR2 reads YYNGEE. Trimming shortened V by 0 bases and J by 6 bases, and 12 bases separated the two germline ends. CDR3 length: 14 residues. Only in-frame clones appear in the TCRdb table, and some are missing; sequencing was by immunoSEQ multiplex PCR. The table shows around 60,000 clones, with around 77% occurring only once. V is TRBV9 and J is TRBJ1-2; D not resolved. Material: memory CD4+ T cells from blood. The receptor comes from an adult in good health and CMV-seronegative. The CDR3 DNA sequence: TGTGCCAGCAGCGTAGGTCGAGGGTCCGATGGCTACACCTTC. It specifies CASSVGRGSDGYTF.